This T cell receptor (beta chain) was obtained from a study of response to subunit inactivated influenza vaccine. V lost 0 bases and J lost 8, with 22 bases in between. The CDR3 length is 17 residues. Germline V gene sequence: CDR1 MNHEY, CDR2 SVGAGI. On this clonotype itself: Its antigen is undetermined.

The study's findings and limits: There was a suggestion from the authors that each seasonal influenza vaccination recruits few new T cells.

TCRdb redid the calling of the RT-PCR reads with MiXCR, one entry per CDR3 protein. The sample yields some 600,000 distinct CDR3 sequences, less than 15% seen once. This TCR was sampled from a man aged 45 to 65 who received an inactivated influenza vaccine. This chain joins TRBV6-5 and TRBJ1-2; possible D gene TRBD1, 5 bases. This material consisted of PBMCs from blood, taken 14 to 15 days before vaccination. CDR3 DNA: TGTGCCAGCAGTTACTCTACCGGGACGGGGTCGTCTCAGGGCTACACCTTC. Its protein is CASSYSTGTGSSQGYTF.